A selection of T cell receptor beta chains follows, all from one sample in a study of cytomegalovirus exposure and HLA in healthy donors. Sequencing used immunoSEQ multiplex PCR; TCRdb keeps in-frame clones, though not all of them. The repertoire includes about 140,000 clones, roughly 74% of them detected once, and approximately 10% sits in the top ten. Sequenced material: PBMCs. These receptors originate from a man between 18 and 35 years old in good health and CMV-seropositive. Both conserved end residues are part of each CDR3. D genes are given only for firm matches. Clone size is given for some rows only: seen once, a few or many times, or a class if the clone is expanded.

TRBV28	TRBJ1-5	-	TRBD1	TGTGCCAGCGGCCAAGGGGGCCAGGAACAGCCCCAGCATTTT	CASGQGGQEQPQHF
TRBV27	TRBJ2-5	-	-	TGTGCCAGCAGTTTGAACTTCCAAGAGACCCAGTACTTC	CASSLNFQETQYF
TRBV28	TRBJ2-7	once	TRBD1	TGTGCCAGCAGTTTTCAGACCGGGACAGGGAGTTCCTACGAGCAGTACTTC	CASSFQTGTGSSYEQYF
TRBV7-9	TRBJ2-6	-	-	TGTGCCAGCAGCCTGGACTTTGGGAGGTCTGGGGCCAACGTCCTGACTTTC	CASSLDFGRSGANVLTF
TRBV4-1	TRBJ1-4	-	-	TGCGCCAGCAGTCGTCAGGGTGATGAACTGTTTTTT	CASSRQGDELFF
TRBV6-1	TRBJ2-6	-	-	TGTGCCAGCAGTTGGGCAGGGGCTGGGGCCAACGTCCTGACTTTC	CASSWAGAGANVLTF
TRBV6-5	TRBJ1-5	-	-	TGTGCCAGCAGTTCCCAGGGGAATCAGCCCCAGCATTTT	CASSSQGNQPQHF
TRBV30	TRBJ2-7	-	TRBD2	TGTGCCTGGAGTTACAGCGGGAGTCGGGCCTACGAGCAGTACTTC	CAWSYSGSRAYEQYF
TRBV28	TRBJ1-2	-	TRBD1	TGTGCCAGCAGCCTGCCCCGGGACAGAGCTAACTATGGCTACACCTTC	CASSLPRDRANYGYTF
TRBV27	TRBJ2-1	-	-	TGTGCCACCAGGAAGGGAGGTATTTACAATGAGCAGTTCTTC	CATRKGGIYNEQFF
TRBV27	TRBJ2-5	-	-	TGTGCCAGCAGACTCCAGGGTCAAAGGGAGACCCAGTACTTC	CASRLQGQRETQYF
TRBV7-2	TRBJ2-7	-	TRBD1	TGTGCCAGCAGCCGACAGGGGACGCAATCCTACGAGCAGTACTTC	CASSRQGTQSYEQYF
TRBV15	TRBJ1-1	-	-	TGTGCCACCAGCACGGGGGTTTTCACTGAAGCTTTCTTT	CATSTGVFTEAFF
TRBV5-6	TRBJ2-7	-	TRBD2	TGTGCCAGCAAGGTCTGGGGGGAGGGTATTTACGAGCAGTACTTC	CASKVWGEGIYEQYF
TRBV7-9	TRBJ1-1	-	TRBD1	TGTGCCAGCAGCTACAGACAGGGTTCGAACACTGAAGCTTTCTTT	CASSYRQGSNTEAFF
TRBV11-1	TRBJ2-7	few	TRBD2	TGTGCCAGCAGCGGACGGACTAGCGGGAGGGTATCGTTAAACGAGCAGTACTTC	CASSGRTSGRVSLNEQYF
TRBV19	TRBJ1-2	once	-	TGTGCCAGTAGTACCCACGGAGGGGAATATGGCTACACCTTC	CASSTHGGEYGYTF